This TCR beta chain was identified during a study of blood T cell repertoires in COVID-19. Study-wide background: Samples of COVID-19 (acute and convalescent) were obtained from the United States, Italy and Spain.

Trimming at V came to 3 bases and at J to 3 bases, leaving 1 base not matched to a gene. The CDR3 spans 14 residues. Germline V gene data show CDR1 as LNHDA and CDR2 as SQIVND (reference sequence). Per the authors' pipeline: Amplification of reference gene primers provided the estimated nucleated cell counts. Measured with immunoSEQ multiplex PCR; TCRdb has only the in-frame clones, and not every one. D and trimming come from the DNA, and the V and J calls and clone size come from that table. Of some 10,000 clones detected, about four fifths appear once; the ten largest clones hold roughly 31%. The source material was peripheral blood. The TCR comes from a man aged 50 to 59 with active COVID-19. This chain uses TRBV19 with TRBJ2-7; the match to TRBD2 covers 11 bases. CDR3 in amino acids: CASSIGTSGYEQYF. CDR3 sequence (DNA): TGTGCCAGTAGTATTGGGACTAGCGGCTACGAGCAGTACTTC. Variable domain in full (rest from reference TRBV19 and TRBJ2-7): DGGITQSPKYLFRKEGQNVTLSCEQNLNHDAMYWYRQDPGQGLRLIYYSQIVNDFQKGDIAEGYSVSREKKESFPLTVTSAQKNPTAFYLCASSIGTSGYEQYFGPGTRLTVT.